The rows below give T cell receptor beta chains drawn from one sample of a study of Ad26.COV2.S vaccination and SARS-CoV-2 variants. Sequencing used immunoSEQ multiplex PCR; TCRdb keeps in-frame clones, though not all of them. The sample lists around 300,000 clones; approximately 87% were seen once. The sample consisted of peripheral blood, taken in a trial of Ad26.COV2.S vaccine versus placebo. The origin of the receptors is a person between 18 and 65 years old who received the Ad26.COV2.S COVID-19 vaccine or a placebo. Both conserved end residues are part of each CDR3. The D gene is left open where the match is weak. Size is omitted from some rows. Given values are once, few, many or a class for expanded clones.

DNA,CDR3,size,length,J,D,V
TGTGCCAGCAGCTTGGGGCAGGGAACTTCCGAGCAGTTCTTC,CASSLGQGTSEQFF,NA,14,TRBJ2-1,NA,TRBV11-3
TGCGCCAGCAGCTTAACAGGGACATTCTACGAGCAGTACTTC,CASSLTGTFYEQYF,NA,14,TRBJ2-7,NA,TRBV5-1
TGCGCCAGCAGCCATCTCGGACAGGGGGACCGGGAAGCTTTCTTT,CASSHLGQGDREAFF,NA,15,TRBJ1-1,TRBD1,TRBV4-3
TGTGCCAGCTCAAGACAGGGGGAAAAACAGTTCTTC,CASSRQGEKQFF,NA,12,TRBJ2-1,TRBD1,TRBV18
TGTGCCAGCACGGCCCCGGGGCAGGAAGCTGAAGCTTTCTTT,CASTAPGQEAEAFF,NA,14,TRBJ1-1,NA,TRBV6-5
TGCGCCAGCAGCCAAGATTGGGGACAGGGGTTGAGGTACGAGCAGTACTTC,CASSQDWGQGLRYEQYF,NA,17,TRBJ2-7,TRBD1,TRBV4-1
TGTGCCAGCAGTCAGTCGGGTGCTCGGATTGCACCCCTCCACTTT,CASSQSGARIAPLHF,NA,15,TRBJ1-6,NA,TRBV11-1
TGCAGCGTTGGAGGGGTTGGAAACACCATATATTTT,CSVGGVGNTIYF,NA,12,TRBJ1-3,NA,TRBV29-1
TGTGCCAGCAGTTTTGAGGGCCCGGACACTGAAGCTTTCTTT,CASSFEGPDTEAFF,NA,14,TRBJ1-1,NA,TRBV27
TGTGCCAGTAGCGCTTCCCTAGCCGATACGCAGTATTTT,CASSASLADTQYF,once,13,TRBJ2-3,NA,TRBV19
TGTGCCAGCAGCCGTCCGGGGGGGCGGGAGACCCAGTACTTC,CASSRPGGRETQYF,NA,14,TRBJ2-5,TRBD2,TRBV7-2
TGTGCCAGCCGGGACGGGGAAGACTATGGCTACACCTTC,CASRDGEDYGYTF,NA,13,TRBJ1-2,NA,TRBV7-6
TGTGCCAGCAGCCCAGGCAATCAGCCCCAGCATTTT,CASSPGNQPQHF,few,12,TRBJ1-5,NA,TRBV11-2
TGTGCCAGCAGTCCACCCGGGCCCTATGGCTACACCTTC,CASSPPGPYGYTF,once,13,TRBJ1-2,NA,TRBV28
TGTGCCAGCAGCCAAGCCCCGGGGATGCGTAATTCACCCCTCCACTTT,CASSQAPGMRNSPLHF,NA,16,TRBJ1-6,NA,TRBV3-1/TRBV3-2